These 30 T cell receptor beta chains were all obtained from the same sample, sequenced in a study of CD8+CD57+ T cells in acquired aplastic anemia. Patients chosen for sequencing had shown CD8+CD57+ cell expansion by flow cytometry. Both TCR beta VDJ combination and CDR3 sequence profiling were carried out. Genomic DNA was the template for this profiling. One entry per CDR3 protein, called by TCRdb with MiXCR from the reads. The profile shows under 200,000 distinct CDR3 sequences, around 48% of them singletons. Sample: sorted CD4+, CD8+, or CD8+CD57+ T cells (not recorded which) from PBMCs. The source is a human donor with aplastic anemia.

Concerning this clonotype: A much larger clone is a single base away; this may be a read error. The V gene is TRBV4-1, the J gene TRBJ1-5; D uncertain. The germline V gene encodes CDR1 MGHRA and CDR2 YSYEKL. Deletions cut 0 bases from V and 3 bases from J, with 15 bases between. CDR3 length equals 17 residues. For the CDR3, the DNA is TGCGCCAGCAGCCAAGAGGCGGTGCTTTACCTCAATCAGCCCCAGCATTTT. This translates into CASSQEAVLYLNQPQHF.

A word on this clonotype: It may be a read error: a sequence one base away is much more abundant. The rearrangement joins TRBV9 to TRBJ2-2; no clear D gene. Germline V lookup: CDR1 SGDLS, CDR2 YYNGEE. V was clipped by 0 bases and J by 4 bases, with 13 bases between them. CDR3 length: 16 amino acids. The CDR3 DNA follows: TGTGCCAGCAGCGTAGGGCGGATCTCGAGCACCGGGGAGCTGTTTTTT. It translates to CASSVGRISSTGELFF.

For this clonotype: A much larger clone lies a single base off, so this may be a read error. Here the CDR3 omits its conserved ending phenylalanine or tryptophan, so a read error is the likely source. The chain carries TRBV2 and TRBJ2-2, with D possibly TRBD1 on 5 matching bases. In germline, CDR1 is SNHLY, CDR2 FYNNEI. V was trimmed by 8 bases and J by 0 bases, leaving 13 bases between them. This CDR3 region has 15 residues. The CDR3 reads CASCNAGTNTGELFL. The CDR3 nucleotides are TGTGCCAGCTGTAACGCAGGGACGAACACCGGGGAGCTGTTTCTT.

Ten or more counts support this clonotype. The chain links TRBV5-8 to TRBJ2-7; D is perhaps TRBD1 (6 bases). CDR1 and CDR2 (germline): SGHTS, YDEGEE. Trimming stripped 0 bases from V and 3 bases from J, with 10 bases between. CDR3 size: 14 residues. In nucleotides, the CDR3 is TGTGCCAGCAGCTTGGAACTGGACAGCTACGAGCAGTACTTC. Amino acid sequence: CASSLELDSYEQYF.

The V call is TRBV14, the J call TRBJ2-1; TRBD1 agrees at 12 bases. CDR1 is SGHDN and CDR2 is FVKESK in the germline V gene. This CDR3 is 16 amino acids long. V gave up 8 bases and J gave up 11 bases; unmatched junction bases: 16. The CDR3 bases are TGTGCCAGCTCACACCCGGGACAGGGGGCACGAAATCAGCAGTTCTTC. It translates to CASSHPGQGARNQQFF.

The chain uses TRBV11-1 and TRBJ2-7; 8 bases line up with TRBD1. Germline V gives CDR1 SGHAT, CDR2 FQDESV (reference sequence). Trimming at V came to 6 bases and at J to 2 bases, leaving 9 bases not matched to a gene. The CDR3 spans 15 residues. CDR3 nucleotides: TGTGCCAGCAGTCCAATCCTGGACAGGGCCTACGAGCAGTACTTC. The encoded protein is CASSPILDRAYEQYF.

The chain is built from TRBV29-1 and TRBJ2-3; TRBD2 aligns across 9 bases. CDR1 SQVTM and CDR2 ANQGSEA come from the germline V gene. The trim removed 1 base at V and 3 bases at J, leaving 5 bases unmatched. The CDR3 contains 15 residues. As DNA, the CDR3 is TGCAGCGTTGAAGGGCGGGAGGGCCTAACAGATACGCAGTATTTT. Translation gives CSVEGREGLTDTQYF.

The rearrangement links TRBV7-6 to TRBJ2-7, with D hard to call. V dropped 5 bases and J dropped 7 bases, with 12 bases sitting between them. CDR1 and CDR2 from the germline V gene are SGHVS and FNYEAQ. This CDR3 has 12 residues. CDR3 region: CASSAALGEQYF. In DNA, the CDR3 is TGTGCCAGCAGCGCCGCCTTGGGTGAGCAGTACTTC. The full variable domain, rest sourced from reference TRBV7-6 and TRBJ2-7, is GAGVSQSPRYKVTKRGQDVALRCDPISGHVSLYWYRQALGQGPEFLTYFNYEAQQDKSGLPNDRFSAERPEGSISTLTIQRTEQRDSAMYRCASSAALGEQYFGPGTRLTVT.

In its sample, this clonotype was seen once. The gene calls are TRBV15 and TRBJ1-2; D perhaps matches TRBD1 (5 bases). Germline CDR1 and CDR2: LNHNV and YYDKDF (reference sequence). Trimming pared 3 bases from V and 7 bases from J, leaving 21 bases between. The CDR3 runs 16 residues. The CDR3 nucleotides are TGTGCCACCAGCAGTGGCGGGACGGAGGGGTGGGGTGGCTACACCTTC. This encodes CATSSGGTEGWGGYTF. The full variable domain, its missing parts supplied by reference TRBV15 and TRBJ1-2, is DAMVIQNPRYQVTQFGKPVTLSCSQTLNHNVMYWYQQKSSQAPKLLFHYYDKDFNNEADTPDNFQSRRPNTSFCFLDIRSPGLGDTAMYLCATSSGGTEGWGGYTFGSGTRLTVV.

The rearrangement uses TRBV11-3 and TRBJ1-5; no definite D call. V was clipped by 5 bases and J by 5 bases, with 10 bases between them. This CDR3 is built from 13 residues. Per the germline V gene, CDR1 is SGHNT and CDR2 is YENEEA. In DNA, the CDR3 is TGTGCCAGCAGCCGTGGGCGGGATCAGCCCCAGCATTTT. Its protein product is CASSRGRDQPQHF.

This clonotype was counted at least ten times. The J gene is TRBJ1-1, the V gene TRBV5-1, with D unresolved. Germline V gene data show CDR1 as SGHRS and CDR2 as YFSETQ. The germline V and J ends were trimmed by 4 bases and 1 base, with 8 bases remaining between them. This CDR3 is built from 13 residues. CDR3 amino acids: CASSLRSNTEAFF. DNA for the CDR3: TGCGCCAGCAGCCTCCGGTCGAACACTGAAGCTTTCTTT.

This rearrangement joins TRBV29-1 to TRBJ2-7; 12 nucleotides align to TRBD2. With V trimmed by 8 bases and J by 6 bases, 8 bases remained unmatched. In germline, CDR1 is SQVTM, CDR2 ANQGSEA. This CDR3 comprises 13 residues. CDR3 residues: CSSTSGGTSEQYF. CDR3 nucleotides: TGCAGCTCGACTAGCGGGGGTACTTCCGAGCAGTACTTC.

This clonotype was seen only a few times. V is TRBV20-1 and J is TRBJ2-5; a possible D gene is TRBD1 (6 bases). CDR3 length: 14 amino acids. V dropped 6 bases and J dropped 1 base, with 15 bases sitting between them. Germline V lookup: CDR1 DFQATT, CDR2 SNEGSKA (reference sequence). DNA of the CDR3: TGCAGTGCCCACAGGGTAGGCCCCCAAGAGACCCAGTACTTC. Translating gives CSAHRVGPQETQYF.

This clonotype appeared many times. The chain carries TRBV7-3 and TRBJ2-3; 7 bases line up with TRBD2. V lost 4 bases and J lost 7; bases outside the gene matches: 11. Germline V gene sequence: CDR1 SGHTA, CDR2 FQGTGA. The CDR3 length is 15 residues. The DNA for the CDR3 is TGTGCCAGCAGCTCGGGGGGAGGGCCTAGTTATACGCAGTATTTT. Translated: CASSSGGGPSYTQYF.

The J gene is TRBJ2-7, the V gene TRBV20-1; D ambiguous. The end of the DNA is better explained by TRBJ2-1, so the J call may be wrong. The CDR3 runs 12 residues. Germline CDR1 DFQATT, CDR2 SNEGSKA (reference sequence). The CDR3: CSGSSGRHEQFF. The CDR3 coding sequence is TGCAGTGGAAGTTCTGGGCGGCATGAGCAGTTCTTC.

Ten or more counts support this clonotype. CDR3 in DNA: TGTGCCAGCAGCTCTACCGAGGGCGTCTCCTCCTACGAGCAGTACTTC. It specifies CASSSTEGVSSYEQYF. V usage is TRBV5-4 and J usage is TRBJ2-7, with TRBD2 as a possible D gene (5 bases). This CDR3 contains 16 residues. CDR1 is SGHNT and CDR2 is YYREEE in the germline V gene (reference sequence). Trimming cost V 3 bases and J 0 bases, with 16 bases left between them.

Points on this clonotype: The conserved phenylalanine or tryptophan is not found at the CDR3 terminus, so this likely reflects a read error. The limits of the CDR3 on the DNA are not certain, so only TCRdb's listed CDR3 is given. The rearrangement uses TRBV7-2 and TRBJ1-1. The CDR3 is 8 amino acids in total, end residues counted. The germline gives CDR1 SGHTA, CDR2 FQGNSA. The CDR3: CASSLDPR.

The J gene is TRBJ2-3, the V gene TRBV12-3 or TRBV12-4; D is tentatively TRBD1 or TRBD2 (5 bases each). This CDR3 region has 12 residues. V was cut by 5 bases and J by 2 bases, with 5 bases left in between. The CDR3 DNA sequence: TGTGCCAGCAGTGGGACCACAGATACGCAGTATTTT. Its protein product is CASSGTTDTQYF.

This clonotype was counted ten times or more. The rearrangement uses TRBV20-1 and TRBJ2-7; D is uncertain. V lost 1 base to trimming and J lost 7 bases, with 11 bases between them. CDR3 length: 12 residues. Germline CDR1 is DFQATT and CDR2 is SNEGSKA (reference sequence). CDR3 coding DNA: TGCAGTGCTAGAGTAGGATCCGGGGAGCAGTACTTC. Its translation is CSARVGSGEQYF.

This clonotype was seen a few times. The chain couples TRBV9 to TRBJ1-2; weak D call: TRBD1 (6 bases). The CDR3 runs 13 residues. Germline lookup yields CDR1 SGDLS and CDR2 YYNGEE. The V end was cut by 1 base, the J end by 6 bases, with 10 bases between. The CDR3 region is CASSVLQGNGYTF. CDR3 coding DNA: TGTGCCAGCAGCGTATTACAGGGTAATGGCTACACCTTC.

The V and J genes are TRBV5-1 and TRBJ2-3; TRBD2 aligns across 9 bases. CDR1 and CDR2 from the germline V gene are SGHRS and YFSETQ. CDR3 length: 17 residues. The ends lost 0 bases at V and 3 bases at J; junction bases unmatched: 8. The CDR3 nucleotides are TGCGCCAGCAGCTTGGCGGTAGCGGGGGCCCCTACAGATACGCAGTATTTT. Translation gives CASSLAVAGAPTDTQYF. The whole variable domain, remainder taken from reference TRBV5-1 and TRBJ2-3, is KAGVTQTPRYLIKTRGQQVTLSCSPISGHRSVSWYQQTPGQGLQFLFEYFSETQRNKGNFPGRFSGRQFSNSRSEMNVSTLELGDSALYLCASSLAVAGAPTDTQYFGPGTRLTVL.

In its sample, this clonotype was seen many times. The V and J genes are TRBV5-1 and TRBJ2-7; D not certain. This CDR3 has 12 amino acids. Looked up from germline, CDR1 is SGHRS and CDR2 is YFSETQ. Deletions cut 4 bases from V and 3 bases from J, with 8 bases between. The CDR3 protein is CASSNGFYEQYF. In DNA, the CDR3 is TGCGCCAGCAGCAACGGCTTCTACGAGCAGTACTTC. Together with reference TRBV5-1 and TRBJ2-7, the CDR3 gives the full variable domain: KAGVTQTPRYLIKTRGQQVTLSCSPISGHRSVSWYQQTPGQGLQFLFEYFSETQRNKGNFPGRFSGRQFSNSRSEMNVSTLELGDSALYLCASSNGFYEQYFGPGTRLTVT.

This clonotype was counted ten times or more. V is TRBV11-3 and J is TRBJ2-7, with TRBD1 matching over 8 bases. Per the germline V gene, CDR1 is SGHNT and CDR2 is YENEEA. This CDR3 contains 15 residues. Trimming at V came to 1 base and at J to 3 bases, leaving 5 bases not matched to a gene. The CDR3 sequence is CASSLAGGLNYEQYF. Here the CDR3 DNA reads TGTGCCAGCAGCTTAGCAGGGGGCCTGAACTACGAGCAGTACTTC.

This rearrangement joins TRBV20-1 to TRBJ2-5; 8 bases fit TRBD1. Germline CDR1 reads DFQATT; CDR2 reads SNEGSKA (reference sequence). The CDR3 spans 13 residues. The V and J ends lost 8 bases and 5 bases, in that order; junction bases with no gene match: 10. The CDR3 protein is CSTIPGGRETQYF. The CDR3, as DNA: TGCAGTACCATTCCAGGGGGCAGGGAGACCCAGTACTTC.

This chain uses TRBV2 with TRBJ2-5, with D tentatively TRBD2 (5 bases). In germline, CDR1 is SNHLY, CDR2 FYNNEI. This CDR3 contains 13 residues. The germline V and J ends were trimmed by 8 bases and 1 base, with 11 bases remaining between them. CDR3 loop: CASLRESQETQYF. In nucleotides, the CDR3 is TGTGCCAGCCTTAGGGAGTCCCAAGAGACCCAGTACTTC.

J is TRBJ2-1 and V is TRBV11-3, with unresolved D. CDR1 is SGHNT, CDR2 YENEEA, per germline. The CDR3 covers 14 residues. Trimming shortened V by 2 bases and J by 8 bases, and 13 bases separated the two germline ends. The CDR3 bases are TGTGCCAGCAGCTTAATTAACGGTTACGATGAGCAGTTCTTC. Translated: CASSLINGYDEQFF.

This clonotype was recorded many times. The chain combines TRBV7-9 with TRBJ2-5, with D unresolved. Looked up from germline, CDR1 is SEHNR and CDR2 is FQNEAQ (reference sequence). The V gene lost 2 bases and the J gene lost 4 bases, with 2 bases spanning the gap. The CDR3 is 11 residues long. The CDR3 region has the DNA TGTGCCAGCAGCTTATCAGAGACCCAGTACTTC. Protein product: CASSLSETQYF.

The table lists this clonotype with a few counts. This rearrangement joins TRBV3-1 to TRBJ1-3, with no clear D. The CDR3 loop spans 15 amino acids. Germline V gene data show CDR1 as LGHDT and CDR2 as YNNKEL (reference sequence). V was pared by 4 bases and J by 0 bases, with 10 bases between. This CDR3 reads CASSPFESSGNTIYF. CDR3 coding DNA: TGTGCCAGCAGCCCCTTTGAGAGCTCTGGAAACACCATATATTTT.

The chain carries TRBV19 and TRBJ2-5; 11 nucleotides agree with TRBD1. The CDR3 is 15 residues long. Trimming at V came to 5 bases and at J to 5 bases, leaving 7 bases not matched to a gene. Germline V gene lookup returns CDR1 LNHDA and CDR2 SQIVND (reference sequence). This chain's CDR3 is CASSSRTGGWETQYF. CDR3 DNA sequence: TGTGCCAGTAGTTCAAGGACAGGGGGCTGGGAGACCCAGTACTTC.

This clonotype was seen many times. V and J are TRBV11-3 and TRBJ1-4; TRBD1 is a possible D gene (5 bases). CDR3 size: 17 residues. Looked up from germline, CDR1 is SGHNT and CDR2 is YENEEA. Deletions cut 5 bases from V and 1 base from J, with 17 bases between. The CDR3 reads CASSRLFGGKTNEKLFF. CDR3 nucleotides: TGTGCCAGCAGCCGACTATTTGGGGGGAAAACTAATGAAAAACTGTTTTTT.